The present T cell receptor (beta chain) was sequenced within a study of shared clonotypes between healthy human individuals. Study-wide results and limits: Among non-shared clonotypes, generation probabilities were lower than among those shared by all four donors.

Concerning this clone itself: Its specificity is not known. Other DNA sequences within the sample encode an identical CDR3.

Sequenced by immunoSEQ multiplex PCR; TCRdb stores in-frame clones only, minus some. This sample has about 2.3 million clones, with roughly 93% found just once. The receptor was derived from a man aged 18 to 30 in good health. Some clones in this sample may be carry-over from other donors' samples. The sequenced sample consisted of naive CD4+ T cells from PBMCs. Sample subset: CD45RA+ positively selected.

The chain's CDR3 is CASRDSPNYGYTF. The CDR3 DNA is TGTGCCAGCAGGGACAGTCCTAACTATGGCTACACCTTC. The chain employs TRBV28 and TRBJ1-2; possible D gene TRBD1, 6 bases. The V end was cut by 6 bases, the J end by 0 bases, with 8 bases between. Germline lookup yields CDR1 MDHEN and CDR2 SYDVKM. The CDR3 totals 13 residues.